This T cell receptor beta chain was found in a study of identical twins (dated by TCRdb to the mid-2010s). Broadly, across the study: To test whether fetal clonotypes persist, the study used deep sequencing on TCR alpha and beta repertoires from monozygotic twins, unrelated adults of various ages, and cord blood. To rule out contamination, replicate twin experiments were performed at different times with different library preparation protocols. General conclusions and limits of the study: In monozygotic twins, out-of-frame TCR alpha sharing was systematically underestimated by recombination models, although the models agreed with sharing between unrelated individuals. Fewer insertions were carried by abundant cord blood beta clonotypes, a similar but weaker trend appeared in young adult naive repertoires, and no such trend appeared in memory repertoires. Out-of-frame TCR alpha sequences shared between twins showed an excess of low generation-probability sequences compared with coincidental sharing between unrelated individuals. Conclusions relied on cross-sectional statistical analysis, since the same donors could not be followed over many years. In beta out-of-frame sequences, excess twin sharing was weaker, because having fewer shared sequences lowered the signal-to-noise ratio. Invariant T cells such as MAIT and iNKT could partly confound zero-insertion analyses, though diverse VJ usage argued against this for most clonotypes.

The library was made by 5' RACE. The sequencer listed for this sample is Illumina HiSeq 2000. A universal primer binding site was added through template switching, and the final cDNA carried a unique molecular identifier so that TCR cDNA molecules could be counted accurately. Specific primers in the conserved constant-segment region were used to synthesize first-strand cDNA for the TCR alpha and beta chains. To control for contamination, each cDNA library was double barcoded with a SMART-Mk sample barcode plus Illumina barcodes. TruSeq adapter sequences and Illumina sample barcodes were added in two successive PCR steps. The Illumina HiSeq platform was used with custom primers to sequence TCR alpha and beta cDNA libraries. The authors' analysis ran thus. MiGEC processed the raw reads to extract unique molecular identifiers, while MiXCR was used to determine the CDR3 positions. Recombination models were inferred per individual with the repgenHMM and IGoR tools using an EM algorithm. Shared clonotypes were analyzed with the tcR package in R, and sharing was normalized by the product of cloneset sizes. To study raw recombination without the effects of thymic and clonal selection, out-of-frame nonproductive sequences were analyzed. TCRdb itself trimmed the public reads at Q25 with fastp, ran MiXCR and retained productive beta chains. Duplicate CDR3 protein sequences are folded into a single record with the most common DNA and genes. These V and J calls originate from TCRdb's pipeline instead of the authors' own analysis. In this sample the table shows around 1.7 million distinct CDR3 sequences, 25% to 35% of which occur a single time. Clones ranked in the top ten supply approximately 0.25% of the sample.

The CDR3 runs 14 residues from the cysteine to the phenylalanine. The CDR3 DNA has 42 bases and is translated from base 1. V lost 3 bases and J lost 6 bases, and the count of bases not matched to a germline gene is 8. According to the germline V gene (reference sequence), CDR1 reads DFQATT and CDR2 reads SNEGSKA. All donors were healthy Caucasians. In its sample, this clonotype was seen a few times. What this receptor recognizes is not known. No qualities accompany the bases; no much larger clone lies one base away. The receptor's source is a newborn girl in good health. The sequenced sample consisted of cord blood. This chain is built from TRBV20-1 and TRBJ2-3, and 8 bases in between align with TRBD2. The DNA reads as follows: TGCAGTGCTAGGAGCGGGGGAAGGTCTGATACGCAGTATTTT. It translates to CSARSGGRSDTQYF.